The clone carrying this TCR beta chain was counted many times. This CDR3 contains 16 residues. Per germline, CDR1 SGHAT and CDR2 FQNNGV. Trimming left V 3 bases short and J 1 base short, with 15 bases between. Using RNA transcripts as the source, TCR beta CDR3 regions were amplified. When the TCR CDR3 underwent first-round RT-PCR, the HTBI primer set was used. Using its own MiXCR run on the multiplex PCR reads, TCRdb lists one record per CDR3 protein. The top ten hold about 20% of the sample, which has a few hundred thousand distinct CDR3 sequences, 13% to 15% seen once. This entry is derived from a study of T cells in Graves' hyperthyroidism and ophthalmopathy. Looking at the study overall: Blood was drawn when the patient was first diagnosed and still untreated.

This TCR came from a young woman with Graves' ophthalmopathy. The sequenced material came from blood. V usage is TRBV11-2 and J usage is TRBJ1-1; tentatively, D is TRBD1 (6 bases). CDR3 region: CASSFGQWGKNTEAFF. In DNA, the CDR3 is TGTGCCAGCAGCTTTGGACAGTGGGGGAAGAACACTGAAGCTTTCTTT.